The 20 T cell receptor beta chains in this list originate from one sample, sequenced in a study of T cell responses to AZD1222 COVID-19 vaccine. This table comes from immunoSEQ multiplex PCR, and its TCRdb copy is limited to in-frame clones, with some not included. Of about 140,000 clones listed, approximately 95% are singletons. Sample: peripheral blood, taken on day 0 of MenACWY control vaccination. These receptor sequences come from an adult in good health.

The rearrangement uses TRBV7-2 and TRBJ1-1, with D perhaps matching TRBD1 (6 bases). The CDR3 totals 13 residues. The germline CDR1 and CDR2 sequences are SGHTA and FQGNSA. Trimming removed 4 bases from V and 4 bases from J, with 10 bases in between. CDR3 DNA: TGTGCCAGCAGCTCAGACAGGTTCACTGAAGCTTTCTTT. Translated: CASSSDRFTEAFF.

This chain connects TRBV27 to TRBJ1-2; 8 bases fit TRBD1. The junction had 4 bases not matched to a gene; V was cut back by 2 bases and J by 2 bases. Germline V gene lookup returns CDR1 MNHEY and CDR2 SMNVEV (reference sequence). The CDR3 loop spans 15 amino acids. For the CDR3, the DNA is TGTGCCAGCAGTTTAGGCGGGACAGGCAACTATGGCTACACCTTC. It encodes CASSLGGTGNYGYTF.

The V call is TRBV28, the J call TRBJ1-1, with no clear D. Germline CDR1 is MDHEN and CDR2 is SYDVKM. The CDR3 covers 14 residues. V was trimmed by 6 bases and J by 1 base, leaving 12 bases between them. The CDR3 is CASSLQPGNTEAFF. In DNA form, the CDR3 reads TGTGCCAGCAGCCTCCAACCCGGGAACACTGAAGCTTTCTTT.

The J gene is TRBJ2-2, the V gene TRBV5-1; D possibly corresponds to TRBD2 (6 bases). From germline, CDR1 is SGHRS and CDR2 YFSETQ. This CDR3 is built from 14 residues. Trimming cost V 5 bases and J 0 bases, with 8 bases left between them. As DNA, the CDR3 is TGCGCCAGCAGGGAGGGACCGAACACCGGGGAGCTGTTTTTT. Amino acid sequence: CASREGPNTGELFF.

The V and J genes are TRBV7-3 and TRBJ2-3; possible D gene TRBD2, 6 bases. This CDR3 spans 15 amino acids. Germline values: CDR1 SGHTA, CDR2 FQGTGA. Trimming cost V 0 bases and J 2 bases, with 9 bases left between them. In DNA form, the CDR3 reads TGTGCCAGCAGCTTAACACGCGGGGACACAGATACGCAGTATTTT. Translation: CASSLTRGDTDTQYF. Filled out from reference TRBV7-3 and TRBJ2-3, the complete variable domain reads GAGVSQTPSNKVTEKGKYVELRCDPISGHTALYWYRQSLGQGPEFLIYFQGTGAADDSGLPNDRFFAVRPEGSVSTLKIQRTERGDSAVYLCASSLTRGDTDTQYFGPGTRLTVL.

J is TRBJ1-5 and V is TRBV14, with D possibly matching TRBD1 (6 bases). CDR1 SGHDN and CDR2 FVKESK come from the germline V gene. The CDR3 extends over 15 amino acids. The V gene lost 1 base and the J gene lost 3 bases, with 10 bases spanning the gap. In nucleotides, the CDR3 is TGTGCCAGCAGCCAAGCCCCGGGGGCCAATCAGCCCCAGCATTTT. Its translation: CASSQAPGANQPQHF. The full variable domain, rest sourced from reference TRBV14 and TRBJ1-5, is EAGVTQFPSHSVIEKGQTVTLRCDPISGHDNLYWYRRVMGKEIKFLLHFVKESKQDESGMPNNRFLAERTGGTYSTLKVQPAELEDSGVYFCASSQAPGANQPQHFGDGTRLSIL.

CDR3 protein: CASSQVGLAGSYEQYF. The CDR3 DNA reads as TGTGCCAGCAGCCAAGTCGGACTAGCGGGGAGCTACGAGCAGTACTTC. The rearrangement uses TRBV4-2 and TRBJ2-7, with TRBD2 identical over 12 bases. Unmatched junction bases numbered 4, after V lost 1 base and J lost 3 bases. The CDR3 covers 16 residues. Germline CDR1 reads LGHNA; CDR2 reads YNFKEQ.

V and J are TRBV20-1 and TRBJ1-4; D call uncertain. The CDR3 length is 12 residues. Per the germline V gene, CDR1 is DFQATT and CDR2 is SNEGSKA (reference sequence). Trimming removed 3 bases from V and 2 bases from J, with 4 bases in between. This CDR3 is CSASRTNEKLFF. CDR3 nucleotide sequence: TGCAGTGCTAGTAGGACTAATGAAAAACTGTTTTTT.

The chain combines TRBV28 with TRBJ2-3, with D unresolved. Trimming left V 6 bases short and J 1 base short, with 2 bases between. Germline V gene sequence: CDR1 MDHEN, CDR2 SYDVKM. CDR3 length: 11 residues. DNA for the CDR3: TGTGCCAGCAGGGGCACAGATACGCAGTATTTT. Translated, it gives CASRGTDTQYF.

The chain has TRBV5-1 and TRBJ1-2, with unresolved D. CDR1 is SGHRS and CDR2 is YFSETQ in the germline V gene. This CDR3 is built from 13 residues. V was shortened by 2 bases and J by 1 base, with 6 bases between the two germline ends. CDR3 sequence: CASSFDGNYGYTF. Here the CDR3 DNA reads TGCGCCAGCAGCTTTGACGGTAACTATGGCTACACCTTC.

V gene TRBV5-6 combines with J gene TRBJ2-1; no clear D. Trimming took 0 bases from V and 4 from J, leaving 11 bases between them. CDR3 size: 15 residues. CDR1 is SGHDT, CDR2 YYEEEE, per germline. In DNA, the CDR3 is TGTGCCAGCAGCTTGGCTGGGATTCTGTACAATGAGCAGTTCTTC. Protein sequence: CASSLAGILYNEQFF.

The chain joins TRBV19 to TRBJ2-1; D uncertain. The length of the CDR3 is 13 residues. The V gene's germline CDR1 is LNHDA and CDR2 SQIVND (reference sequence). V was trimmed by 5 bases and J by 5 bases, leaving 10 bases between them. The CDR3 is CASSLNGDNEQFF. CDR3 DNA sequence: TGTGCCAGTAGTCTTAATGGCGACAATGAGCAGTTCTTC.

The rearrangement uses TRBV25-1 and TRBJ1-4; the D gene is possibly TRBD1 (5 bases). The V end was cut by 9 bases, the J end by 4 bases, with 15 bases between. This CDR3 is 14 amino acids long. Per germline, CDR1 MGHDK and CDR2 SYGVNS. CDR3 DNA sequence: TGTGCCAGTAGGGACCCTCTGCGTAATGAAAAACTGTTTTTT. It is translated as CASRDPLRNEKLFF.

The chain carries TRBV4-1 and TRBJ1-1, with 9 bases aligning to TRBD1. Germline assignment: CDR1 MGHRA and CDR2 YSYEKL. This CDR3 region has 16 residues. With 2 bases clipped from V and 3 bases from J, the junction kept 7 bases outside the gene matches. CDR3 bases: TGCGCCAGCAGCCAACCGGGACAGGGTATTGACACTGAAGCTTTCTTT. This codes for CASSQPGQGIDTEAFF.

The V call is TRBV5-1, the J call TRBJ2-7; 11 nucleotides align to TRBD1. The CDR3 has 15 amino acids. The germline V gene has CDR1 SGHRS and CDR2 YFSETQ. After removal of 3 bases from V and 3 bases from J, the junction contained 5 bases not matched to a gene. This CDR3 reads CASSSGQGAFYEQYF. As DNA, the CDR3 is TGCGCCAGCAGCTCAGGACAGGGGGCGTTCTACGAGCAGTACTTC.

The chain recombines TRBV2 with TRBJ1-1; D is possibly TRBD1 (5 bases). The V end was cut by 0 bases, the J end by 1 base, with 9 bases between. Germline assignment: CDR1 SNHLY and CDR2 FYNNEI. The CDR3 has 15 amino acids. The CDR3 DNA reads as TGTGCCAGCAGTGAAGCCAGGACACCGAACACTGAAGCTTTCTTT. This codes for CASSEARTPNTEAFF.

The chain combines TRBV6-5 with TRBJ1-2, with D possibly TRBD1 on 5 matching bases. The ends were cut back, 5 bases at V and 4 bases at J, with 14 bases in the middle. CDR1 and CDR2 from the germline V gene are MNHEY and SVGAGI. This CDR3 region has 14 residues. CDR3 sequence: CASSTPGPSYGYTF. CDR3 sequence (DNA): TGTGCCAGCAGTACACCGGGACCCAGCTATGGCTACACCTTC.

The V and J genes are TRBV10-3 and TRBJ1-1, with D perhaps TRBD1 (5 bases). The CDR3 contains 15 residues. Trimming shortened V by 4 bases and J by 4 bases, and 16 bases separated the two germline ends. Germline loops: CDR1 ENHRY, CDR2 SYGVKD. The CDR3 region is CAISVSGSLTTEAFF. DNA for the CDR3: TGTGCCATCAGTGTTTCAGGGTCTTTGACCACTGAAGCTTTCTTT.

This clone was observed a few times. CDR3 DNA sequence: TGTGCCAGCAGTCCCCCGGGGCAGCAGACCCAGTACTTC. This encodes CASSPPGQQTQYF. This rearrangement joins TRBV6-2 or TRBV6-3 to TRBJ2-5; D tentatively reads TRBD1 or TRBD2 (5 bases each). CDR1 is MNHEY and CDR2 is SVGEGT in the germline V gene. Deletions cut 5 bases from V and 6 bases from J, with 13 bases between. The CDR3 is 13 residues long.

The chain recombines TRBV29-1 with TRBJ1-4; D is possibly TRBD1 (5 bases). Germline values: CDR1 SQVTM, CDR2 ANQGSEA. V gave up 7 bases and J gave up 8 bases, with 14 bases separating them. CDR3 length equals 12 residues. The CDR3 protein is CSAQRGTEKLFF. CDR3 nucleotide sequence: TGCAGCGCCCAGAGGGGTACGGAAAAACTGTTTTTT.